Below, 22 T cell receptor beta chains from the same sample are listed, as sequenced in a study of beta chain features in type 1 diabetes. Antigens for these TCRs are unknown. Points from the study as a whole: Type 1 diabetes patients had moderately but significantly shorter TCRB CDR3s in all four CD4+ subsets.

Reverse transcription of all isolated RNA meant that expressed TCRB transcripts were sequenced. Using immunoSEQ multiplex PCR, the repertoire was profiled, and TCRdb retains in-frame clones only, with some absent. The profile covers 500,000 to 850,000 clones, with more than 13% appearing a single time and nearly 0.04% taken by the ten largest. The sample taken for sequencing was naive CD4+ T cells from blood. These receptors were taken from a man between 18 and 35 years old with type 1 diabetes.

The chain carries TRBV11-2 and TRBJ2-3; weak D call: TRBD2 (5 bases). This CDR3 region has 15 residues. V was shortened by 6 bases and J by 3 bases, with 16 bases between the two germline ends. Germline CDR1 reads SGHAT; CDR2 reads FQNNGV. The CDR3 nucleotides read TGTGCCAGCAGAATACCGGGATCCCGTACAGATACGCAGTATTTT. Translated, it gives CASRIPGSRTDTQYF.

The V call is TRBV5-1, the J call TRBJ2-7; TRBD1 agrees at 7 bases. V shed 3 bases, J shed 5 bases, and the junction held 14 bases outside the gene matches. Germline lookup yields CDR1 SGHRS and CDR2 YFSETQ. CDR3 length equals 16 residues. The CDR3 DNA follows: TGCGCCAGCAGCTCCGCGAACAGGGGATCTGGGGACGAGCAGTACTTC. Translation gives CASSSANRGSGDEQYF.

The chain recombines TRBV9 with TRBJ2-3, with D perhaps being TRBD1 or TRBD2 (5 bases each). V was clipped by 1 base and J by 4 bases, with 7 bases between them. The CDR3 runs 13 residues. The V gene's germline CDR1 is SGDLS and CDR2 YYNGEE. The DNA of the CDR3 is TGTGCCAGCAGCGTATTGGGGGCAGATACGCAGTATTTT. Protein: CASSVLGADTQYF.

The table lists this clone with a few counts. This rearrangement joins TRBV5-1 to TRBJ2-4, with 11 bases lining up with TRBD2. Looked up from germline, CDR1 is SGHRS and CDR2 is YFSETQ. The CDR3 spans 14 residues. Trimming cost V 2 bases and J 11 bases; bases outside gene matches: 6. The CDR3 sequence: CASSFPGTSGFQYF. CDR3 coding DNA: TGCGCCAGCAGCTTTCCCGGGACTAGCGGTTTTCAGTACTTC.

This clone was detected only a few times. The CDR3 DNA reads TGTGCCAGCAGGGGGGGTTCGGTACTCGAGCAGTACTTC. This translates into CASRGGSVLEQYF. The chain employs TRBV25-1 and TRBJ2-7; tentative D call: TRBD2 (6 bases). CDR3 length: 13 amino acids. Trimming shortened V by 6 bases and J by 6 bases, and 15 bases separated the two germline ends. Germline V gives CDR1 MGHDK, CDR2 SYGVNS.

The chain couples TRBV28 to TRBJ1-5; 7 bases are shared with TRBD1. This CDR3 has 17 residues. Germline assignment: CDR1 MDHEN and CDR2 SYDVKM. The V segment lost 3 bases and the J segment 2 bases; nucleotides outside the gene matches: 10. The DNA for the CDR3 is TGTGCCAGCAGTTTCCCCCGGCACAGGGGCGGCAATCAGCCCCAGCATTTT. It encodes CASSFPRHRGGNQPQHF.

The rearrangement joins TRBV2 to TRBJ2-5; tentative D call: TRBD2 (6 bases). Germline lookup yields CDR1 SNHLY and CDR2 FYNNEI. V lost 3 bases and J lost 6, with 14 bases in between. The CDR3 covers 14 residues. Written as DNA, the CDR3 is TGTGCCAGCAGTGATCAGGAGGGAACGAAGACCCAGTACTTC. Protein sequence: CASSDQEGTKTQYF.

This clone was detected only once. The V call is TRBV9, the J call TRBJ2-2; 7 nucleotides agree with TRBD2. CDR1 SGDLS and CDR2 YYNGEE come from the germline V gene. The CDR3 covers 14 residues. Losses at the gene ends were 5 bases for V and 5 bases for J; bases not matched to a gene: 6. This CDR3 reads CASSSGGWTGELFF. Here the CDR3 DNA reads TGTGCCAGCAGTTCGGGAGGATGGACCGGGGAGCTGTTTTTT.

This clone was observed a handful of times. The CDR3 DNA follows: TGTGCCAGCTCACCCCCTGAGCAGGAGACCCAGTACTTC. Translating gives CASSPPEQETQYF. The V gene is TRBV18, the J gene TRBJ2-5; no definite D call. Germline values: CDR1 KGHSH, CDR2 LQKENI. The V and J ends lost 3 bases and 5 bases respectively, with 10 bases between them. The CDR3 length is 13 residues.

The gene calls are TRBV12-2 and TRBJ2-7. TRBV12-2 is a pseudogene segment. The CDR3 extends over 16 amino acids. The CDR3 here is CASRLSGPTRSYEQYF. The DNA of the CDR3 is TGTGCAAGTCGCCTATCGGGACCGACCAGAAGTTACGAGCAGTACTTC.

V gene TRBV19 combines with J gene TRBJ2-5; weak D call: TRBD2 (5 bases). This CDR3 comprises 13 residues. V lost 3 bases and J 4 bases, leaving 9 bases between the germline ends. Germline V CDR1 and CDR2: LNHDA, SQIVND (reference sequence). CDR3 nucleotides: TGTGCCAGTAGTATGGTAGGGAGAGAGACCCAGTACTTC. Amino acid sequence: CASSMVGRETQYF.

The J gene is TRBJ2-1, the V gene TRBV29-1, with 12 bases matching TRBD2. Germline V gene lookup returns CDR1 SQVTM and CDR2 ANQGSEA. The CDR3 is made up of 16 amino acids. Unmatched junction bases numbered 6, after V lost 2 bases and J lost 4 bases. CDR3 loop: CSVELLAGGIYNEQFF. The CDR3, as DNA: TGCAGCGTTGAATTACTAGCGGGAGGAATTTACAATGAGCAGTTCTTC.

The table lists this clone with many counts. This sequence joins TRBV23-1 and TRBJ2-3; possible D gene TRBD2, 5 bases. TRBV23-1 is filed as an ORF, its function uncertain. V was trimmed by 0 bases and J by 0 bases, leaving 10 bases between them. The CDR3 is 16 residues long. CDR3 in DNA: TGCGCCAGCAGTCAATCTCGGGGTACTAGCACAGATACGCAGTATTTT. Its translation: CASSQSRGTSTDTQYF.

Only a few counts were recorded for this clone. The CDR3 reads CASSLLQDGETQYF. CDR3 in DNA: TGTGCCAGCAGCTTGTTGCAAGACGGAGAGACCCAGTACTTC. The J gene is TRBJ2-5, the V gene TRBV5-4, with unresolved D. The CDR3 totals 14 residues. The V gene's germline CDR1 is SGHNT and CDR2 YYREEE (reference sequence). Trimming removed 1 base from V and 4 bases from J, with 11 bases in between.

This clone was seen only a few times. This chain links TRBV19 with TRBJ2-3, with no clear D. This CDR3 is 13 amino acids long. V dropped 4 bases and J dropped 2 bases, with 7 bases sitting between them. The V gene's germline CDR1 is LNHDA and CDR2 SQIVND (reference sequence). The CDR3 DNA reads TGTGCCAGTAGTAATCGCGTCACAGATACGCAGTATTTT. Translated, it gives CASSNRVTDTQYF.

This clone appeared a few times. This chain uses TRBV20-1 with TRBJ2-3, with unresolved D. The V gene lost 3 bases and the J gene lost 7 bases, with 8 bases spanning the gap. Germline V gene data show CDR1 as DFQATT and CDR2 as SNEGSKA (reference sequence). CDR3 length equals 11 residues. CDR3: CSASWEYTQYF. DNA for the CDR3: TGCAGTGCTAGTTGGGAATATACGCAGTATTTT.

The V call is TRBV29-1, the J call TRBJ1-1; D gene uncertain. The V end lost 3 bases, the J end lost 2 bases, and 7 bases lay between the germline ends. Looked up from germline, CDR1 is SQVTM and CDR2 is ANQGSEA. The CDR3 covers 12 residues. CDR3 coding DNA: TGCAGCGTTGATAGGAGAAACACTGAAGCTTTCTTT. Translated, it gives CSVDRRNTEAFF.

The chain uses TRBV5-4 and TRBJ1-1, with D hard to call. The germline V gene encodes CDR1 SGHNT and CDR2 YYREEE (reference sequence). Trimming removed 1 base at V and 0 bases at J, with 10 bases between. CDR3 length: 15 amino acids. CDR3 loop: CASSLLAQVNTEAFF. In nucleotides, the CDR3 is TGTGCCAGCAGCTTGTTGGCACAAGTGAACACTGAAGCTTTCTTT.

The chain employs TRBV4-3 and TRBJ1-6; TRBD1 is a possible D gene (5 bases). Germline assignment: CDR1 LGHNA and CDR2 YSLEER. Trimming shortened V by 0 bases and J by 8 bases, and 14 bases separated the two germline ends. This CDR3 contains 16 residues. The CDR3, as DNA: TGCGCCAGCAGCCAAGATGATGGCAGGGCGGATTCACCCCTCCACTTT. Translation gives CASSQDDGRADSPLHF.

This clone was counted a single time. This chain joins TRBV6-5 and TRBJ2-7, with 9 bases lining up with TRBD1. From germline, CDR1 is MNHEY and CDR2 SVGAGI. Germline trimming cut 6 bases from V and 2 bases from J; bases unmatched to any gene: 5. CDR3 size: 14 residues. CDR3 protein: CASRSGTGPYEQYF. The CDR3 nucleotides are TGTGCCAGCAGGTCCGGGACAGGGCCCTACGAGCAGTACTTC.

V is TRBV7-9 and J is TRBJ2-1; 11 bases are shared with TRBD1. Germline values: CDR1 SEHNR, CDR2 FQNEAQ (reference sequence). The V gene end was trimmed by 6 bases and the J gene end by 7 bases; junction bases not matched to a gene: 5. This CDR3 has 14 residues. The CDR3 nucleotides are TGTGCCAGCAGGTCCGGGACAGGGGGAAATGAGCAGTTCTTC. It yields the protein CASRSGTGGNEQFF.

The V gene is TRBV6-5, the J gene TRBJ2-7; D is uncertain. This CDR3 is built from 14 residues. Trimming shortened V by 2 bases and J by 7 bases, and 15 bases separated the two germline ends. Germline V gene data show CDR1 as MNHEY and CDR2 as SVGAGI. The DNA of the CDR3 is TGTGCCAGCAGTTACACGTATAACGAACGGGAGCAGTACTTC. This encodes CASSYTYNEREQYF.